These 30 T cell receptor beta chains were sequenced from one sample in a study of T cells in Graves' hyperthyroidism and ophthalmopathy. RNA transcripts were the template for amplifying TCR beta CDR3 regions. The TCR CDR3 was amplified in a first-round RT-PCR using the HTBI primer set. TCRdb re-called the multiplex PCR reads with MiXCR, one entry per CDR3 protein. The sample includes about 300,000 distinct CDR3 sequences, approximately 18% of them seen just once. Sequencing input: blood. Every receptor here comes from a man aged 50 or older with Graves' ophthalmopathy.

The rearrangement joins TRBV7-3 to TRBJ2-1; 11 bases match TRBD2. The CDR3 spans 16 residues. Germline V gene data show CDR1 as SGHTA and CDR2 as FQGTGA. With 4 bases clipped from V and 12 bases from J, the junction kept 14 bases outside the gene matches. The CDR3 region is CASSSTGTSGGGGQFF. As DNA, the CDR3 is TGTGCCAGCAGCTCGACCGGGACTAGCGGAGGGGGGGGGCAGTTCTTC.

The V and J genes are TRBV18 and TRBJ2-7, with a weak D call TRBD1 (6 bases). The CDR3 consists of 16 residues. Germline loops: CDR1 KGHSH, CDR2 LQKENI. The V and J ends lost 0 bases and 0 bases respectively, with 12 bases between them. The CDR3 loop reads CASSPPSLGGSYEQYF. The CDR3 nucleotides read TGTGCCAGCTCACCACCTTCATTAGGGGGCTCCTACGAGCAGTACTTC.

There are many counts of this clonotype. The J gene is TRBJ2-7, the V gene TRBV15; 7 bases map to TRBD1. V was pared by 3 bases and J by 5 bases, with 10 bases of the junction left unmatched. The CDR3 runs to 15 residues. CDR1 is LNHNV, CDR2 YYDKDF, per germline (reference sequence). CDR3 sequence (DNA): TGTGCCACCAGCAGTCCAACAAGGGACAGCCACGAGCAGTACTTC. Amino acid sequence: CATSSPTRDSHEQYF.

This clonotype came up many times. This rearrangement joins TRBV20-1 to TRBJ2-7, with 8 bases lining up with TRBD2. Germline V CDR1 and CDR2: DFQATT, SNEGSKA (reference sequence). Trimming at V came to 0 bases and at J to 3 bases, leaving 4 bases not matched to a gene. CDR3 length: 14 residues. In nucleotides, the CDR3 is TGCAGTGCTAGAGATTGGGCGGGAGGCTACGAGCAGTACTTC. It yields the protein CSARDWAGGYEQYF.

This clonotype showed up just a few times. The DNA for the CDR3 is TGTGCCAGTAGTATGGCAGGGGTAGGGGCTGAAGCTTTCTTT. It specifies CASSMAGVGAEAFF. The V gene is TRBV19, the J gene TRBJ1-1; D might be TRBD1 (6 bases). Germline CDR1 is LNHDA and CDR2 is SQIVND (reference sequence). Trimming took 3 bases from V and 6 from J, leaving 14 bases between them. The CDR3 is 14 residues long.

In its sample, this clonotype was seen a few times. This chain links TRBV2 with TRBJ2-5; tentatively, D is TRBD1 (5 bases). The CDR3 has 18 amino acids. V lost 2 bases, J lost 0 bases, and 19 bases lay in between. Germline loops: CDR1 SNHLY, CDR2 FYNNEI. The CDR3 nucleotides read TGTGCCAGCAGTGAAAATTCGGACACTTTTTCGTACCAAGAGACCCAGTACTTC. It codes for CASSENSDTFSYQETQYF.

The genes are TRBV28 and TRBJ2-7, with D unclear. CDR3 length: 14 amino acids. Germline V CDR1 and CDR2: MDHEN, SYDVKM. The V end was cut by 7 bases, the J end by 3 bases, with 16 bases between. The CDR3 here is CASTPRKGNYEQYF. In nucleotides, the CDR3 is TGTGCCAGCACCCCAAGGAAGGGAAACTACGAGCAGTACTTC.

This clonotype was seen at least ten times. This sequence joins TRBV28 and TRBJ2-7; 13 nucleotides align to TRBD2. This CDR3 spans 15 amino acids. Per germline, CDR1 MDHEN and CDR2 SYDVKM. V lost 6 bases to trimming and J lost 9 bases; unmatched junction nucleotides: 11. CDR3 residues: CASRLLAGGPAGQYF. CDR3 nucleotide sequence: TGTGCCAGCAGACTACTAGCGGGAGGGCCCGCAGGGCAGTACTTC.

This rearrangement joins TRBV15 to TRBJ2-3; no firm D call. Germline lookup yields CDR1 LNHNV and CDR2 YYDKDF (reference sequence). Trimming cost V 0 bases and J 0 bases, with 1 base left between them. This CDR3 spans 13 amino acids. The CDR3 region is CATSRESTDTQYF. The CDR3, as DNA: TGTGCCACCAGCAGAGAGAGCACAGATACGCAGTATTTT.

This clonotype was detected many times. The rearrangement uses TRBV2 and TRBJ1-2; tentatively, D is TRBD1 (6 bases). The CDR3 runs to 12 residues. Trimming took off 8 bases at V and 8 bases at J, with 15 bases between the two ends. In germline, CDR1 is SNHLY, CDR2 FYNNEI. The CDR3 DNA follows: TGTGCCAGCGGGGCAGGGGCTGACGGCTACACCTTC. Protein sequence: CASGAGADGYTF.

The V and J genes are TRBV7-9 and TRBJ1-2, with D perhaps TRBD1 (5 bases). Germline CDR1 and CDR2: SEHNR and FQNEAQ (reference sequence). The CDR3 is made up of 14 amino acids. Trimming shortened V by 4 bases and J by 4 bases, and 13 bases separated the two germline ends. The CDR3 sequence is CASSSGTEPYGYTF. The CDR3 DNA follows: TGTGCCAGCAGCTCCGGGACGGAACCCTATGGCTACACCTTC.

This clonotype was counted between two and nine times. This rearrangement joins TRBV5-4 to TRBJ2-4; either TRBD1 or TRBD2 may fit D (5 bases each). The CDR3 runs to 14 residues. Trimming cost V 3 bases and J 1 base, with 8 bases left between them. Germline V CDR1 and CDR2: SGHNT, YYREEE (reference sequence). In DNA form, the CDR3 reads TGTGCCAGCAGCTGGGGGAATGCCAAAAACATTCAGTACTTC. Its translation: CASSWGNAKNIQYF.

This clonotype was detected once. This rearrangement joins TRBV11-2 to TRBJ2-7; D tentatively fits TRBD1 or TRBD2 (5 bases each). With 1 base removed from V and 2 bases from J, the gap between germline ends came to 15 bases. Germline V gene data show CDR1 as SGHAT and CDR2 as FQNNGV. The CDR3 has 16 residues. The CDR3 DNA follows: TGTGCCAGCAGCTTAGGGACGGGACGGAGAACCTACGAGCAGTACTTC. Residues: CASSLGTGRRTYEQYF.

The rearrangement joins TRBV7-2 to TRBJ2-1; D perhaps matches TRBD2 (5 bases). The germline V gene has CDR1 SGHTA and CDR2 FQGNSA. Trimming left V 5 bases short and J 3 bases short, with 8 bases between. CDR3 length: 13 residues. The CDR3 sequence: CASSLGNYNEQFF. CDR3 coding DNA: TGTGCCAGCAGCCTCGGGAACTACAATGAGCAGTTCTTC.

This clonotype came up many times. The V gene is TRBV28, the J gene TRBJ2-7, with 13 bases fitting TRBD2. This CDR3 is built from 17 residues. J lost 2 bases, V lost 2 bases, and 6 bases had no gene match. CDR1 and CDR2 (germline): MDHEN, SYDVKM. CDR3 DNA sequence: TGTGCCAGCAGTTTAACGAAAGGGACTAGCGGGACCTACGAGCAGTACTTC. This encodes CASSLTKGTSGTYEQYF.

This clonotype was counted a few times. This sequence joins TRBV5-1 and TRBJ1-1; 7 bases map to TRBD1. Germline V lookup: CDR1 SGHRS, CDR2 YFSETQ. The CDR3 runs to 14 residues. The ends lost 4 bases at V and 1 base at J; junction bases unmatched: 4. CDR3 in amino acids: CASSTYRGNTEAFF. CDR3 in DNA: TGCGCCAGCAGCACCTACAGGGGGAACACTGAAGCTTTCTTT.

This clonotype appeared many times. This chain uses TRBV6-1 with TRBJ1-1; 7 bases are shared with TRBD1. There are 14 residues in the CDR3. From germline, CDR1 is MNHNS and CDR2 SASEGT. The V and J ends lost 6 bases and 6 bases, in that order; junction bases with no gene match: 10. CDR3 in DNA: TGTGCCAGCAGACGTAAGACAGGGCTCGCTGAAGCTTTCTTT. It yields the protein CASRRKTGLAEAFF.

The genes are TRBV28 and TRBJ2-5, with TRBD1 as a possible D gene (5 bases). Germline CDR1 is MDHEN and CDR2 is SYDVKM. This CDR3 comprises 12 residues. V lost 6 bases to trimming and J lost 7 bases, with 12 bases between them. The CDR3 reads CASSPGAPTQYF. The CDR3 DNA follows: TGTGCCAGCAGCCCTGGGGCCCCGACCCAGTACTTC. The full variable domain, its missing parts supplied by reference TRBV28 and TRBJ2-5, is DVKVTQSSRYLVKRTGEKVFLECVQDMDHENMFWYRQDPGLGLRLIYFSYDVKMKEKGDIPEGYSVSREKKERFSLILESASTNQTSMYLCASSPGAPTQYFGPGTRLLVL.

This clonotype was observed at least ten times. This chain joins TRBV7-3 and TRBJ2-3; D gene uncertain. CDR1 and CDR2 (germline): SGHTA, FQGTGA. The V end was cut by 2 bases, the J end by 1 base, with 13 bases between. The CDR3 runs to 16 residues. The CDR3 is CASSLGSARGTDTQYF. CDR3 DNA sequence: TGTGCCAGCAGCTTAGGTTCCGCGAGAGGCACAGATACGCAGTATTTT.

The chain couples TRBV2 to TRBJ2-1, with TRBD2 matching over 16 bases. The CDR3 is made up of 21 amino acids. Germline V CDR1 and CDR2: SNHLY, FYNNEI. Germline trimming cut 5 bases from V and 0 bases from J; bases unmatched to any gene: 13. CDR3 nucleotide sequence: TGTGCCAGCAGTTCCTTAAGGGGACTAGCGGGAGGGCGGAGCTCCTACAATGAGCAGTTCTTC. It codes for CASSSLRGLAGGRSSYNEQFF.

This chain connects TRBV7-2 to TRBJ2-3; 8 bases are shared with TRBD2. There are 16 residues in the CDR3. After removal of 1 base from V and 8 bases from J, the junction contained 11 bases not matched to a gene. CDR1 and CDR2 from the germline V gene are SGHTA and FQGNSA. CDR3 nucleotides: TGTGCCAGCAGCTTAGAAGGGACTAGTAGGCGTGGTACGCAGTATTTT. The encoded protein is CASSLEGTSRRGTQYF.

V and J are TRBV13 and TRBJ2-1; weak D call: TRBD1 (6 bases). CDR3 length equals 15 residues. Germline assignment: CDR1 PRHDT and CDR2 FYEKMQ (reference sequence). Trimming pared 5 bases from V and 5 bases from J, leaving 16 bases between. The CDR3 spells CASSTRTGSDNEQFF. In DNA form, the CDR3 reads TGTGCCAGCAGCACAAGAACAGGGTCCGACAATGAGCAGTTCTTC.

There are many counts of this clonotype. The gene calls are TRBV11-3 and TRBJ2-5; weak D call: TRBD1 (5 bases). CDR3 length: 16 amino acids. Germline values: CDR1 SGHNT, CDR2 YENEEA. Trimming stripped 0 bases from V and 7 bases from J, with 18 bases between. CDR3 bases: TGTGCCAGCAGCTTAGAAGGGGTGGCAGGGTACTCGACCCAGTACTTC. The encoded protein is CASSLEGVAGYSTQYF. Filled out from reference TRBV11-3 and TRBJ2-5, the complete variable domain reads EAGVVQSPRYKIIEKKQPVAFWCNPISGHNTLYWYLQNLGQGPELLIRYENEEAVDDSQLPKDRFSAERLKGVDSTLKIQPAELGDSAVYLCASSLEGVAGYSTQYFGPGTRLLVL.

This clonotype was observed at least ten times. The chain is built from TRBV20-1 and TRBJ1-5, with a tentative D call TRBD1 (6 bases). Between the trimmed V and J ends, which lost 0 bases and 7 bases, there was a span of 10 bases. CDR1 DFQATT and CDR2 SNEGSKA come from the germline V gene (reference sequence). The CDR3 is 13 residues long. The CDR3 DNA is TGCAGTGCTAGAGATACAGGGAAACAGCCCCAGCATTTT. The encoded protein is CSARDTGKQPQHF.

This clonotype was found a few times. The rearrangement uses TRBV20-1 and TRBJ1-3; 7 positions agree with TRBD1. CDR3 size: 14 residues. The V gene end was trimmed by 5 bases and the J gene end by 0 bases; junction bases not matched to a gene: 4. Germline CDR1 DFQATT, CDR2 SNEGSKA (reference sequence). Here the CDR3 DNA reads TGCAGTGCTTGGGACAGCAACTCTGGAAACACCATATATTTT. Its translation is CSAWDSNSGNTIYF.

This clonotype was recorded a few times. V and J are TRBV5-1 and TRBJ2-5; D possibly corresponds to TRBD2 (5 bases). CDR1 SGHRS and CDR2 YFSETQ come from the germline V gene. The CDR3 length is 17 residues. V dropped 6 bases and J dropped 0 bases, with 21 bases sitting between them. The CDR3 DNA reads TGCGCCAGCAACCTCGATCCCTCCTCGCGGGACCAAGAGACCCAGTACTTC. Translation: CASNLDPSSRDQETQYF.

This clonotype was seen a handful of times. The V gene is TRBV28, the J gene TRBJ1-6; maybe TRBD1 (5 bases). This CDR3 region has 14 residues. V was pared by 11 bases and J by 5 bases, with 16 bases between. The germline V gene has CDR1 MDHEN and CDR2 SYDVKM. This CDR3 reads CAVNRDRHNSPLHF. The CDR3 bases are TGTGCCGTGAACCGGGACCGCCATAATTCACCCCTCCACTTT.

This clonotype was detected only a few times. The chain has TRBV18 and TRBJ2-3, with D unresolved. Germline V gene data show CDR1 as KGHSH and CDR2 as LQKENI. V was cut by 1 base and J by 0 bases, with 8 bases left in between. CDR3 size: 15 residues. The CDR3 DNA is TGTGCCAGCTCACCACAGGAGTCTAGCACAGATACGCAGTATTTT. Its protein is CASSPQESSTDTQYF.

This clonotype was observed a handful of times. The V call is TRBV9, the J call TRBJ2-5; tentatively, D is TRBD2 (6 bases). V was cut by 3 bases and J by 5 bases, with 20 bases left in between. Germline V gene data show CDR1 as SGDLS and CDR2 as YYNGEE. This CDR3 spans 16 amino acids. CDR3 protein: CASSAYAWGGGETQYF. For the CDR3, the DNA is TGTGCCAGCAGCGCCTACGCCTGGGGAGGCGGCGAGACCCAGTACTTC.

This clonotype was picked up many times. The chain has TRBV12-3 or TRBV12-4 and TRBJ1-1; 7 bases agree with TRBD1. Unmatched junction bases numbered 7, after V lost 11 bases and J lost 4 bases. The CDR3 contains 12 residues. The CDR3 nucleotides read TGTGCCTCCAACAGGGGCGGCACTGAAGCTTTCTTT. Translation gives CASNRGGTEAFF.